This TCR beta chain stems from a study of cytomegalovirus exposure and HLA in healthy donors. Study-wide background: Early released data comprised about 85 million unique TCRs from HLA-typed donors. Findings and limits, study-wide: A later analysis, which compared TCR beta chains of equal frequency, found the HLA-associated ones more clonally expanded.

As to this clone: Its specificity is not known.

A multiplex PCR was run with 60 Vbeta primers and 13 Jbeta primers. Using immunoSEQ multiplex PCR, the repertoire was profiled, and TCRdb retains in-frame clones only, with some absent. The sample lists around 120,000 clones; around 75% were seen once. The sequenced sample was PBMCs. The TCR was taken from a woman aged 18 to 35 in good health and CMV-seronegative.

The CDR3 DNA follows: TGTGCCAGCAGTCGTAGGGGCGGCATCTCCTACGAGCAGTACTTC. Amino acids: CASSRRGGISYEQYF. This chain connects TRBV25-1 to TRBJ2-7; D might be TRBD1 (5 bases). V was cut by 5 bases and J by 0 bases, with 14 bases left in between. The germline V gene encodes CDR1 MGHDK and CDR2 SYGVNS. The CDR3 is made up of 15 amino acids.